This T cell receptor (beta chain) was retrieved from a study of OX40 agonist ivuxolimab in advanced cancers. For the study in its entirety: The costimulatory receptor OX40 (CD134) was targeted by ivuxolimab, a fully human IgG2 agonistic monoclonal antibody. Intravenous ivuxolimab was administered to patients every 2 weeks at six dose levels: 0.01, 0.1, 0.3, 1.5, 3 and 10 mg/kg. Of the roughly 51 patients in dose escalation, 19 had hepatocellular carcinoma, about 15 had melanoma, 9 had renal cell carcinoma and 9 had head and neck cancer. In the dose-escalation cohort, 82.7% of patients were male, and the mean age was around 60 years, with a range of 23 to 79. Prior anti-PD-1, anti-PD-L1 or anti-CTLA-4 therapy was permitted, and checkpoint inhibitors had been received by about 37% of dose-escalation patients. Partial responses were achieved by three dose-escalation patients, of whom one had hepatocellular carcinoma and two had cutaneous melanoma. The point of sequencing TCRbeta in the periphery was to test whether ivuxolimab changed TCR sequence diversity and drove clonal T-cell expansion. The paper describes the monotherapy dose-escalation part (N = 52 patients) of the phase I trial of ivuxolimab. General conclusions and limits of the study: Low levels of normalized T-cell clonal expansion were also seen in some nonresponding patients. After ivuxolimab, more expanded clones were found on average in CD8+ T cells than in CD4+ T cells. At doses of 0.1 to 3.0 mg/kg, clonal expansion of both CD4+ and CD8+ blood T cells was observed from baseline to week 6. The antigen specificity of the peripheral T cells that underwent clonal expansion was not determined. In the 0.1-3.0 mg/kg groups, partial responders had among the lowest normalized peripheral clonal expansion, particularly in CD8+ T cells.

Genomic DNA was isolated from the sorted cells so that the TCRbeta CDR3 region could be sequenced. The immunoSEQ Assay was used for sequencing of TCRbeta CDR3 regions. The table was pulled from immuneACCESS by TCRdb, which kept in-frame rearrangements only. Such tables lose some clones; where checked, under half of the loss comes from unresolved V genes, and the rest has no known cause. Within this sample are 75,000 to 90,000 clones, with approximately 87% of them counted one time only. The ten largest clonotypes hold 1.5% to 2% of the sample. V trim: 3 bases; J trim: 11 bases; unmatched bases: 12. Including cysteine and phenylalanine, the CDR3 has 14 amino acids. Only the CDR3 portion is preserved as DNA: 42 bases, with reading frame beginning at the first base. CDR1 and CDR2 (SGHVS, FQNEAQ) derive from the germline V gene. The trial excluded patients who had a history of autoimmune disease or were on systemic immunosuppression. In every dose cohort, peripheral blood was drawn for TCR sequencing at baseline, cycle 4 day 1, and cycle 7 day 1. Samples were obtained from an open-label, multicenter, first-in-human phase I dose-escalation trial of ivuxolimab. Adults with locally advanced or metastatic melanoma, renal cell carcinoma, hepatocellular carcinoma or head and neck squamous cell carcinoma were enrolled in the trial. Before TCR sequencing, CD4+ T cells and CD8+ T cells were sorted from peripheral blood as separate populations.

In regard to this clone: Its specific antigen is unknown. The sample holds no much larger clone one base away, and base qualities are not on file.

The chain is assembled from TRBV7-8 and TRBJ1-1; 7 nucleotides in the junction match TRBD1. The TCR comes from an adult with an advanced solid tumor such as melanoma, head and neck, liver or kidney cancer. The sample in question was CD4+ or CD8+ T cells sorted from blood, obtained in a trial of the OX40 agonist ivuxolimab. The CDR3 amino acid sequence is: CASSFRQGTPQAFF. The sequence in DNA is TGTGCCAGCAGCTTCAGACAGGGTACACCTCAGGCTTTCTTT.